The sequence of this T cell receptor (beta chain) was determined in a study of T cell responses to AZD1222 COVID-19 vaccine. Germline V gene data show CDR1 as MNHNS and CDR2 as SASEGT. Trimming pared 3 bases from V and 8 bases from J, leaving 14 bases between. This CDR3 spans 15 amino acids. Clones were sequenced by immunoSEQ multiplex PCR, and TCRdb holds only the in-frame ones, with some missing. The sample consists of 110,000 to 150,000 clones, around 92% of them appearing once. The chain has TRBV6-1 and TRBJ1-6; a possible D gene is TRBD1 (6 bases). Sequencing used peripheral blood, obtained after recovery from COVID-19. The sequence came from an adult who had recovered from COVID-19. CDR3 protein: CASSDQGRSDSPLHF. DNA for the CDR3: TGTGCCAGCAGTGACCAGGGGCGATCGGATTCACCCCTCCACTTT.